The sequence of this T cell receptor (beta chain) was determined in a study of OX40 agonist ivuxolimab in advanced cancers. The count of this clone is one. Here immunoSEQ multiplex PCR was the method, and the copy in TCRdb shows in-frame clones only, minus some. Altogether about 66,000 clones are present, around 87% being singletons, with the ten largest covering just over 2%. CDR1 MNHEY and CDR2 SVGAGI come from the germline V gene. The CDR3 has 15 amino acids. Unmatched junction bases numbered 8, after V lost 6 bases and J lost 1 base. This TCR was recovered from an adult with an advanced solid tumor such as melanoma, head and neck, liver or kidney cancer. The chain joins TRBV6-5 to TRBJ1-1; 7 bases agree with TRBD1. This material consisted of CD4+ or CD8+ T cells sorted from blood, taken in a trial of the OX40 agonist ivuxolimab. CDR3: CASRPRQGGNTEAFF. The CDR3 nucleotides read TGTGCCAGCAGACCGCGACAGGGAGGGAACACTGAAGCTTTCTTT.